The 9 T cell receptor beta chains presented below share a single source sample, sequenced in a study of blood T cell repertoires in COVID-19 (dated by TCRdb to about 2020). The library was prepared using the immunoSEQ multiplex PCR assay. In its TCRdb copy, this immuneACCESS table keeps in-frame sequences only and misses some clones. Where compared with another copy, unresolved V genes explain less than half of these, and the others have no known cause. The sample table shows about 140,000 clones, and approximately 85% are seen once. The ten largest clones represent 4% to 5% of the sample. Sequencing was done on a sample of peripheral blood. These TCRs come from a woman aged 80 or over with acute or convalescent COVID-19.

This chain links TRBV10-1 with TRBJ1-5, with 11 bases aligning to TRBD1. The CDR3 has 14 amino acids. The junction had 2 bases not matched to a gene; V was cut back by 8 bases and J by 2 bases. Germline CDR1 is WNHNN and CDR2 is SYGVQD (reference sequence). CDR3 nucleotide sequence: TGCGCCAGCGGGACAGGGGGGGGCAATCAGCCCCAGCATTTT. The encoded protein is CASGTGGGNQPQHF.

This clone was counted once. This chain uses TRBV2 with TRBJ1-4, with D possibly being TRBD1 (5 bases). This CDR3 has 12 amino acids. CDR1 and CDR2 (germline): SNHLY, FYNNEI. V lost 8 bases, J lost 5 bases, and 9 bases lay in between. CDR3 bases: TGTGCCAGCGGGGCAGAGAATGAAAAACTGTTTTTT. Translating gives CASGAENEKLFF.

The rearrangement links TRBV5-1 to TRBJ2-1; 10 bases map to TRBD2. CDR1 is SGHRS, CDR2 YFSETQ, per germline. CDR3 length: 16 amino acids. The V gene end was trimmed by 2 bases and the J gene end by 6 bases; junction bases not matched to a gene: 8. Here the CDR3 reads CASSFYTSGKFNEQFF. In DNA, the CDR3 is TGCGCCAGCAGCTTTTATACTAGCGGGAAGTTCAATGAGCAGTTCTTC.

V gene TRBV29-1 combines with J gene TRBJ2-1; D is perhaps TRBD2 (7 bases). Trimming took off 4 bases at V and 5 bases at J, with 18 bases between the two ends. The length of the CDR3 is 15 residues. Germline V gene lookup returns CDR1 SQVTM and CDR2 ANQGSEA. Here the CDR3 DNA reads TGCAGCGTTGGAAAGGGGGGGGCTCGGAACAATGAGCAGTTCTTC. Residues: CSVGKGGARNNEQFF.

This sequence joins TRBV4-2 and TRBJ1-3; TRBD1 matches 7 bases. Germline V CDR1 and CDR2: LGHNA, YNFKEQ. The CDR3 consists of 17 residues. The trim removed 1 base at V and 4 bases at J, leaving 10 bases unmatched. CDR3 nucleotide sequence: TGTGCCAGCAGCCAAGCAGCGGCAGGGGGTGGCGGAAACACCATATATTTT. This translates into CASSQAAAGGGGNTIYF.

J is TRBJ2-5 and V is TRBV19; D perhaps matches TRBD1 (5 bases). V was shortened by 1 base and J by 8 bases, with 14 bases between the two germline ends. Germline V gives CDR1 LNHDA, CDR2 SQIVND (reference sequence). The CDR3 is made up of 14 amino acids. The CDR3 DNA reads as TGTGCCAGTAGTATAGCAGCCTACGACAGCACCCAGTACTTC. It encodes CASSIAAYDSTQYF.

This chain joins TRBV10-3 and TRBJ1-2; maybe TRBD1 (5 bases). Germline V gives CDR1 ENHRY, CDR2 SYGVKD. The V and J ends lost 0 bases and 4 bases respectively, with 9 bases between them. The length of the CDR3 is 14 residues. DNA of the CDR3: TGTGCCATCAGTGAGTCGAGGCAGGGCTATGGCTACACCTTC. Its translation: CAISESRQGYGYTF.

V gene TRBV7-2 combines with J gene TRBJ2-3, with TRBD2 matching over 9 bases. After removal of 6 bases from V and 6 bases from J, the junction contained 7 bases not matched to a gene. This CDR3 region has 14 residues. CDR1 is SGHTA and CDR2 is FQGNSA in the germline V gene. The CDR3 here is CASRIGLAGDTQYF. The CDR3 DNA is TGTGCCAGCAGGATCGGGCTAGCGGGGGATACGCAGTATTTT. Based on the CDR3 plus reference TRBV7-2 and TRBJ2-3, the full variable domain is GAGVSQSPSNKVTEKGKDVELRCDPISGHTALYWYRQSLGQGLEFLIYFQGNSAPDKSGLPSDRFSAERTGGSVSTLTIQRTQQEDSAVYLCASRIGLAGDTQYFGPGTRLTVL.

This chain joins TRBV7-9 and TRBJ2-3; D possibly corresponds to TRBD1 (5 bases). The V gene's germline CDR1 is SEHNR and CDR2 FQNEAQ (reference sequence). V dropped 4 bases and J dropped 5 bases, with 16 bases sitting between them. This CDR3 is built from 15 residues. CDR3 in DNA: TGTGCCAGCAGCTCCAGATGGGGCTCGGGAGATACGCAGTATTTT. This encodes CASSSRWGSGDTQYF.